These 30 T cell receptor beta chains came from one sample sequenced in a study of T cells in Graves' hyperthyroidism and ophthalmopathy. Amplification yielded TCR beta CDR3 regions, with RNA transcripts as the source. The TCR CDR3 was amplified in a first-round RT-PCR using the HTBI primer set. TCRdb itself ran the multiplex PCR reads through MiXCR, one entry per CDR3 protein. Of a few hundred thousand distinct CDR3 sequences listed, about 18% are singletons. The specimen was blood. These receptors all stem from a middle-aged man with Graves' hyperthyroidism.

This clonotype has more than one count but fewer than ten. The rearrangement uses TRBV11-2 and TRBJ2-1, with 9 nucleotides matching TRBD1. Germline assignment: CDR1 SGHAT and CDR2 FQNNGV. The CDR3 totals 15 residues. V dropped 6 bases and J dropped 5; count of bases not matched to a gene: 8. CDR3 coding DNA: TGTGCCAGCAGTACCGGGACAGGGTATCACAATGAGCAGTTCTTC. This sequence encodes CASSTGTGYHNEQFF.

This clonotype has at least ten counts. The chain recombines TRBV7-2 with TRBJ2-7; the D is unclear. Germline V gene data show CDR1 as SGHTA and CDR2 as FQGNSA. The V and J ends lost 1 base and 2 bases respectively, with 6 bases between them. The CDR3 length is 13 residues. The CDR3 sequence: CASSLGSPYEQYF. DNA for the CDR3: TGTGCCAGCAGCTTAGGATCACCCTACGAGCAGTACTTC.

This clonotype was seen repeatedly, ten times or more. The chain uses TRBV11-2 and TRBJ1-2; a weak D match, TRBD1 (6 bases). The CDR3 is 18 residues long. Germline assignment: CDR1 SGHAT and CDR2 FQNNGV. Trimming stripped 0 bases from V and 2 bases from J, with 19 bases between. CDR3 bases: TGTGCCAGCAGCTTAGAATCCGGGCAGGGTGGACAGAACTATGGCTACACCTTC. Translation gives CASSLESGQGGQNYGYTF.

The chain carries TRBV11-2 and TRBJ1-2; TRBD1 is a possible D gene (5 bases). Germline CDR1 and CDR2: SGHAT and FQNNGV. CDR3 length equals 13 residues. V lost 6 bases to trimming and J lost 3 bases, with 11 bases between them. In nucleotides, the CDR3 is TGTGCCAGCAGGGTCCGAGGGGACTATGGCTACACCTTC. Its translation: CASRVRGDYGYTF.

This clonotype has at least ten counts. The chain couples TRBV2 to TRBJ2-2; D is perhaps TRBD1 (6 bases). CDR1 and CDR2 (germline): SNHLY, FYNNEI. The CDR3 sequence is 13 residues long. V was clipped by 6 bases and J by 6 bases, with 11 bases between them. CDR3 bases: TGTGCCAGCAGGCCCGAGGGGGCCGGGGAGCTGTTTTTT. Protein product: CASRPEGAGELFF.

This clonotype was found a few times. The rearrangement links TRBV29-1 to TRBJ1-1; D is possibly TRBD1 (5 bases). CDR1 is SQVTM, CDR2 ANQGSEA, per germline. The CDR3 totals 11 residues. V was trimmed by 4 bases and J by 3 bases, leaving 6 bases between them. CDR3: CSVGGDTEAFF. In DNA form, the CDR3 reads TGCAGCGTTGGGGGGGACACTGAAGCTTTCTTT.

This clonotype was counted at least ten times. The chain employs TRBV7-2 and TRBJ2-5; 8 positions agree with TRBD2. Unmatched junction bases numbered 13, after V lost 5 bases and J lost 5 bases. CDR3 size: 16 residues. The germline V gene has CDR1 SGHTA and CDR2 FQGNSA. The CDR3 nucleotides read TGTGCCAGCAGCCCCGCCGCGGGGGGCACGGGGGAGACCCAGTACTTC. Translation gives CASSPAAGGTGETQYF.

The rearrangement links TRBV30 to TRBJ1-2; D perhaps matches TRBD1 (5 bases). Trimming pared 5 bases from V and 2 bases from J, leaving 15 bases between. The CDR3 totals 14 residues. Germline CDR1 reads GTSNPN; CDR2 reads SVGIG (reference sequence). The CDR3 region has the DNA TGTGCCTGGGAGAGGGGACCGGAGAACTATGGCTACACCTTC. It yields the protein CAWERGPENYGYTF.

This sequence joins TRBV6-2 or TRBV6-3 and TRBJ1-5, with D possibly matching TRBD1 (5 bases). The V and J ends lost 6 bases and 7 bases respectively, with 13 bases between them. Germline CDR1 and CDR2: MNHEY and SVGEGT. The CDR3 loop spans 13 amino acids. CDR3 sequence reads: CASSHPGPQPQHF. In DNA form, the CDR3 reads TGTGCCAGCAGCCATCCGGGGCCACAGCCCCAGCATTTT.

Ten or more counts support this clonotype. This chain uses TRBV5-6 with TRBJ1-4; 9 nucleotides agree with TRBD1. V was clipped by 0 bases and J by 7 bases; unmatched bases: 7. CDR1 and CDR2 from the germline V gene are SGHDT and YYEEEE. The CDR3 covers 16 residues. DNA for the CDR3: TGTGCCAGCAGCTTGGAGGTTGGGACAGGGAGTGAAAAACTGTTTTTT. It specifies CASSLEVGTGSEKLFF.

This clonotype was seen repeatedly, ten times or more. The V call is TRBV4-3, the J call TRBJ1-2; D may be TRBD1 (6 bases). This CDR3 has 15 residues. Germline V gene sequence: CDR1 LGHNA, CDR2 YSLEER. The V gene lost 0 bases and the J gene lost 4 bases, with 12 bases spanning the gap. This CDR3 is CASSQEQGIAYGYTF. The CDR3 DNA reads TGCGCCAGCAGCCAAGAGCAGGGGATCGCCTATGGCTACACCTTC.

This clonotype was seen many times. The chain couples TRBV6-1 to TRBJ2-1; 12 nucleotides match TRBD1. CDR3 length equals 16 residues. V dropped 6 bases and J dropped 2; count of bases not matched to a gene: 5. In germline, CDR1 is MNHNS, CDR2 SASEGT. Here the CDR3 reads CASSRGTGGPYNEQFF. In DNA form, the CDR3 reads TGTGCCAGCAGCAGGGGGACAGGGGGCCCCTACAATGAGCAGTTCTTC.

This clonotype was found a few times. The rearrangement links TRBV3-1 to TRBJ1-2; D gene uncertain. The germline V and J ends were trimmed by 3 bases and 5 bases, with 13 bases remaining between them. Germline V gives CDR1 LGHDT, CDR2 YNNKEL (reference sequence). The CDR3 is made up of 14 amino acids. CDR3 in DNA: TGTGCCAGCAGCCATGGCCGGACGGAATATGGCTACACCTTC. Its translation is CASSHGRTEYGYTF.

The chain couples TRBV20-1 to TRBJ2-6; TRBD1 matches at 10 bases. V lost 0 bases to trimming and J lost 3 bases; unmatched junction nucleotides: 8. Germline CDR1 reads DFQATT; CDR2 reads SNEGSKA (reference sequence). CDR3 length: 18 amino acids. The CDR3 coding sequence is TGCAGTGCTAGAGATGTAGGGGACAGGGGTTATGGGGCCAACGTCCTGACTTTC. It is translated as CSARDVGDRGYGANVLTF.

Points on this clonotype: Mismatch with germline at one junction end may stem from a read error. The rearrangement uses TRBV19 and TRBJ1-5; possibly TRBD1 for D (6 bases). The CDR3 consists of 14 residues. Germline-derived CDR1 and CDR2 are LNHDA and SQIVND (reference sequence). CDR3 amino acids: CAGSIRGDNQPQHF. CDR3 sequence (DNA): TGTGCCGGTAGTATAAGGGGGGATAATCAGCCCCAGCATTTT. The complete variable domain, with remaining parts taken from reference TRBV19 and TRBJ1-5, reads DGGITQSPKYLFRKEGQNVTLSCEQNLNHDAMYWYRQDPGQGLRLIYYSQIVNDFQKGDIAEGYSVSREKKESFPLTVTSAQKNPTAFYLCAGSIRGDNQPQHFGDGTRLSIL.

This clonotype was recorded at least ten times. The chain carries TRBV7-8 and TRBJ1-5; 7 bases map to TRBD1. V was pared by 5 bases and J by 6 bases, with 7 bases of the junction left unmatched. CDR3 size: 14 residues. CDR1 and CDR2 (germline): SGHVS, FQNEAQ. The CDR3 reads CASSQVDRLQPQHF. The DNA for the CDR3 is TGTGCCAGCAGCCAGGTGGACAGGCTTCAGCCCCAGCATTTT.

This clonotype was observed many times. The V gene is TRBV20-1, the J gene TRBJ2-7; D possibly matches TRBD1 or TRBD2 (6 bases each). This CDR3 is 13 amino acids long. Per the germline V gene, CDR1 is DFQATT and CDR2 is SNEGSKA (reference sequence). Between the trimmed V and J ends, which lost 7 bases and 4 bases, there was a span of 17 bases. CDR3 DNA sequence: TGCAGTGGACTCTGGGGGGCCCGTTACGAGCAGTACTTC. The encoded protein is CSGLWGARYEQYF.

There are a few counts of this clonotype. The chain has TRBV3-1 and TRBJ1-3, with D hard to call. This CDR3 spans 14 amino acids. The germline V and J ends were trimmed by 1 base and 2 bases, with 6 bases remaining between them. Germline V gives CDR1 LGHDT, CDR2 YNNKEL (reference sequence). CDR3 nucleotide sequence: TGTGCCAGCAGCCAAGGGTCCCCTGGAAACACCATATATTTT. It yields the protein CASSQGSPGNTIYF.

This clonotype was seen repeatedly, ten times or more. CDR3 bases: TGCGCCAGCAGCTTGGACAGATCGAACACTGAAGCTTTCTTT. Its translation: CASSLDRSNTEAFF. The chain joins TRBV5-1 to TRBJ1-1; no firm D call. Germline V CDR1 and CDR2: SGHRS, YFSETQ. This CDR3 comprises 14 residues. V was clipped by 0 bases and J by 1 base, with 7 bases between them.

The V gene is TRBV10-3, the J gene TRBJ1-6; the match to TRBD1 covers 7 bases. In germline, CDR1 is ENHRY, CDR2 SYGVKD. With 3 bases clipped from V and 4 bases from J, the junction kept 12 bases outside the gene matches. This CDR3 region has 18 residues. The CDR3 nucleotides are TGTGCCATCAGTGATTCGATAGGAAACAGGGGTTATAATTCACCCCTCCACTTT. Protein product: CAISDSIGNRGYNSPLHF.

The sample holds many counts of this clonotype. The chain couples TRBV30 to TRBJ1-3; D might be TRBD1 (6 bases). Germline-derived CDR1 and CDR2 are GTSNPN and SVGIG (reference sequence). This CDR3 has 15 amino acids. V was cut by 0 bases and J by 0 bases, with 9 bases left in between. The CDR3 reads CAWSVGDTSGNTIYF. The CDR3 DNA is TGTGCCTGGAGTGTAGGGGACACCTCTGGAAACACCATATATTTT.

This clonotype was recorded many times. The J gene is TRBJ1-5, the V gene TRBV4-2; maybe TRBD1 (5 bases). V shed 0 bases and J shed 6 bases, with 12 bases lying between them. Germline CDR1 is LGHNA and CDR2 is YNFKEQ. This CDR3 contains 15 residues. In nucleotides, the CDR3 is TGTGCCAGCAGCCAAGATTGGGAGGGGCGTCAGCCCCAGCATTTT. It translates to CASSQDWEGRQPQHF.

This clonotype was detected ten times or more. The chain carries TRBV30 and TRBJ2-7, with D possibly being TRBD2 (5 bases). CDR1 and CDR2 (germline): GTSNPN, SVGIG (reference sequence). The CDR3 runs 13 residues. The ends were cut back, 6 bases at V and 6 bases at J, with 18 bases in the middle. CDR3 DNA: TGTGCCTGCACCGGAACTAGTACTTCCGAGCAGTACTTC. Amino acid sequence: CACTGTSTSEQYF.

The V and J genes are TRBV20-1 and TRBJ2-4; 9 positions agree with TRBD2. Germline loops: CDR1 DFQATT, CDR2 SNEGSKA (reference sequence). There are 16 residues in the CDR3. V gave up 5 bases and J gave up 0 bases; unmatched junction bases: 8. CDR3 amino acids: CSAATPSGVAKNIQYF. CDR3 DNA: TGCAGTGCTGCGACACCTAGCGGGGTAGCCAAAAACATTCAGTACTTC.

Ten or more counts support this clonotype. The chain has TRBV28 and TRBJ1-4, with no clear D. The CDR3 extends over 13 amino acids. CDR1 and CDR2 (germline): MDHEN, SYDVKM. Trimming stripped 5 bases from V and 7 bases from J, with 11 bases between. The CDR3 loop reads CASSPLVAEKLFF. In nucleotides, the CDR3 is TGTGCCAGCAGTCCCTTGGTGGCTGAAAAACTGTTTTTT.

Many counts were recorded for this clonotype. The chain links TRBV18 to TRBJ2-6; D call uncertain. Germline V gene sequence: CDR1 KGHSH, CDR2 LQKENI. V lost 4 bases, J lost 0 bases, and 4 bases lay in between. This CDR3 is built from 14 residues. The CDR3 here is CASSLVSGANVLTF. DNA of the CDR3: TGTGCCAGCTCACTCGTCTCTGGGGCCAACGTCCTGACTTTC.

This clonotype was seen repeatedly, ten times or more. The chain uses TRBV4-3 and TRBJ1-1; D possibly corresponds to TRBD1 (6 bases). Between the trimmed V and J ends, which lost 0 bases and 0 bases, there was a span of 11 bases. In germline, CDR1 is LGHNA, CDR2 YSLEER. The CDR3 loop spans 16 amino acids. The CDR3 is CASSQEGTLLNTEAFF. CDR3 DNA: TGCGCCAGCAGCCAAGAAGGGACACTCTTGAACACTGAAGCTTTCTTT.

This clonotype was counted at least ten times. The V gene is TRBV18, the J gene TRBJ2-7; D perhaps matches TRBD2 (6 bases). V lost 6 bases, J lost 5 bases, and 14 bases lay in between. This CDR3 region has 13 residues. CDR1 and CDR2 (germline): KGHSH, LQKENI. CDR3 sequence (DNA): TGTGCCAGCTCTTACGGCGGGGTAAACGAGCAGTACTTC. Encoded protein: CASSYGGVNEQYF.

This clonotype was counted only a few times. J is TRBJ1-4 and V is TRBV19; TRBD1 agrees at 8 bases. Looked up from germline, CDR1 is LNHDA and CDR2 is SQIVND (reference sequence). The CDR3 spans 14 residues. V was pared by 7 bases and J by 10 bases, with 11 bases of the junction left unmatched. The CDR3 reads CASMGGRGLGKLFF. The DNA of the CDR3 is TGTGCCAGTATGGGGGGCAGGGGGCTTGGAAAACTGTTTTTT. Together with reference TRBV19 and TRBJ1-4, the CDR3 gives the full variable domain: DGGITQSPKYLFRKEGQNVTLSCEQNLNHDAMYWYRQDPGQGLRLIYYSQIVNDFQKGDIAEGYSVSREKKESFPLTVTSAQKNPTAFYLCASMGGRGLGKLFFGSGTQLSVL.

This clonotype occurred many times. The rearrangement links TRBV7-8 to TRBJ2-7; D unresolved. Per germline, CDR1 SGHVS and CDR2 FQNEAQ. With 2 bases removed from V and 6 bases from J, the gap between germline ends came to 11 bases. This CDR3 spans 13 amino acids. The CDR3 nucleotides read TGTGCCAGCAGCTTATCGGACGGGCTCGAGCAGTACTTC. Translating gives CASSLSDGLEQYF.